The present TCR beta chain was sequenced within a study of vaccination and CD4 T cells after COVID-19. Scientists ran DNA taken from cultured CD4+ T cells through the Oncomine TCR Beta short-read assay for sequencing. Each CDR3 protein gets one entry after TCRdb re-called the PCR reads with MiXCR. Among under 25,000 distinct CDR3 sequences listed, about 45% were seen once. The CDR3 extends over 17 amino acids. Losses at the gene ends were 2 bases for V and 5 bases for J; bases not matched to a gene: 14. Germline lookup yields CDR1 MNHNS and CDR2 SASEGT. About this clonotype itself: Its matching antigen is unknown.

This sample's treatment: roughly 10-day PBMC culture with coronavirus spike peptide pools or control peptides (ViraFEST assay). The source material was CD4+ T cells from blood, cultured in vitro. This chain joins TRBV6-1 and TRBJ1-1; 7 bases are shared with TRBD1. The TCR was taken from a human donor who had recovered from COVID-19. CDR3: CASSETGQEFRRTEAFF. The CDR3, as DNA: TGTGCCAGCAGTGAAACAGGACAGGAGTTCAGACGAACTGAAGCTTTCTTT.